This T cell receptor (beta chain) was observed in a study of T cell changes during pregnancy in multiple sclerosis. Repertoires were generated with immunoSEQ multiplex PCR, while TCRdb's copy carries only in-frame clones and drops some. The sample consists of tens of thousands of clones, around 93% of them appearing once. Trimming took 8 bases from V and 7 from J, leaving 21 bases between them. The CDR3 length is 15 residues. Germline V gene data show CDR1 as MNHNS and CDR2 as SASEGT. Here the sequenced sample was peripheral blood, taken in the first trimester of pregnancy. The V call is TRBV6-1, the J call TRBJ1-5, with a weak D call TRBD1 (6 bases). The sequence was collected from a female donor with multiple sclerosis, enrolled in a pregnancy study. The CDR3 is CASWIIDRPSQPQHF. In DNA, the CDR3 is TGTGCCAGCTGGATAATAGACAGGCCGTCGCAGCCCCAGCATTTT.